A selection of T cell receptor beta chains follows, all from one sample in a study of regulatory T cells in long-lasting Graves disease. TCRdb re-analysed the multiplex PCR reads in MiXCR, keeping a single row per CDR3 protein. The sample has approximately 270,000 distinct CDR3 sequences, roughly 18% seen once; the top ten hold about 15%. These same data were also listed under a study on T cells in Graves' hyperthyroidism and ophthalmopathy.

The sequencing used peripheral blood mononuclear cells (PBMCs), collected at new diagnosis, from a patient treated with antithyroid drugs. Every receptor here comes from a woman aged 25 to 39 with Graves disease. CDR3s include the opening cysteine and the closing phenylalanine or tryptophan. A D gene is named only where the DNA matches it firmly. The size entry is marked missing in some rows and otherwise reads once, few, many or a size class.

d_gene: TRBD2; len: 18; abundance: many; j_gene: TRBJ2-5; v_gene: TRBV24-1; CDR3nt: TGTGCCACCAGTGATTCCGGACTAGCGGGGACTTCCCAAGAGACCCAGTACTTC; CDR3aa: CATSDSGLAGTSQETQYF
d_gene: TRBD1; len: 17; abundance: many; j_gene: TRBJ1-2; v_gene: TRBV19; CDR3nt: TGTGCCAGTAGTATACCTCAGTCCACAGGGGCCAACTATGGCTACACCTTC; CDR3aa: CASSIPQSTGANYGYTF
d_gene: NA; len: 14; abundance: many; j_gene: TRBJ1-1; v_gene: TRBV3-1; CDR3nt: TGTGCCAGCAGCCAGAAGGGTCGGGGAACTGAAGCTTTCTTT; CDR3aa: CASSQKGRGTEAFF
d_gene: NA; len: 15; abundance: many; j_gene: TRBJ1-5; v_gene: TRBV7-9; CDR3nt: TGTGCCAGCAGCTTAGGGGTATTTGGGGGACAGCCCCAGCATTTT; CDR3aa: CASSLGVFGGQPQHF
d_gene: NA; len: 16; abundance: few; j_gene: TRBJ2-6; v_gene: TRBV9; CDR3nt: TGTGCCAGCAGCGGCGCCCAGGCGACTGGGGCCAACGTCCTGACTTTC; CDR3aa: CASSGAQATGANVLTF
d_gene: NA; len: 13; abundance: many; j_gene: TRBJ1-1; v_gene: TRBV6-1; CDR3nt: TGTGCCAGCGGAATAGAAGTGAACACTGAAGCTTTCTTT; CDR3aa: CASGIEVNTEAFF
d_gene: TRBD2; len: 16; abundance: many; j_gene: TRBJ2-3; v_gene: TRBV7-2; CDR3nt: TGTGCCAGCAGCCCGAGCGGGGGGGCCCACACAGATACGCAGTATTTT; CDR3aa: CASSPSGGAHTDTQYF
d_gene: NA; len: 13; abundance: NA; j_gene: TRBJ2-2; v_gene: TRBV12-3/TRBV12-4; CDR3nt: TGTGCCAGCAGTGCTAAGAACACCGGGGAGCTGTTTTTT; CDR3aa: CASSAKNTGELFF
d_gene: TRBD1; len: 20; abundance: many; j_gene: TRBJ2-1; v_gene: TRBV9; CDR3nt: TGTGCCAGCAGCGTAGGTTCTGCGCAGGGGGACAGGGTAATATACAATGAGCAGTTCTTC; CDR3aa: CASSVGSAQGDRVIYNEQFF
d_gene: TRBD1; len: 20; abundance: many; j_gene: TRBJ1-6; v_gene: TRBV10-2; CDR3nt: TGCGCCAGCACCACCCCCAGGCGCCGGGGCCTCGGGGACAGGGATTCACCCCTCCACTTT; CDR3aa: CASTTPRRRGLGDRDSPLHF
d_gene: NA; len: 14; abundance: NA; j_gene: TRBJ2-3; v_gene: TRBV2; CDR3nt: TGTGCCAGCAGTGAATTGCTACGGGCAGATACGCAGTATTTT; CDR3aa: CASSELLRADTQYF
d_gene: TRBD1; len: 15; abundance: few; j_gene: TRBJ1-1; v_gene: TRBV9; CDR3nt: TGTGCCAGCAGCGCCGAGGGGGCGGGGAACACTGAAGCTTTCTTT; CDR3aa: CASSAEGAGNTEAFF
d_gene: NA; len: 16; abundance: many; j_gene: TRBJ1-1; v_gene: TRBV29-1; CDR3nt: TGCAGCGTTGGGACCTTCGGTCAGGGGCCGAACACTGAAGCTTTCTTT; CDR3aa: CSVGTFGQGPNTEAFF
d_gene: TRBD1; len: 16; abundance: many; j_gene: TRBJ2-4; v_gene: TRBV10-3; CDR3nt: TGTGCCATCAGTGAACCACCGACAGGGACCAAAAACATTCAGTACTTC; CDR3aa: CAISEPPTGTKNIQYF
d_gene: NA; len: 14; abundance: many; j_gene: TRBJ2-7; v_gene: TRBV12-3/TRBV12-4; CDR3nt: TGTGCCAGCAGTTTCGGGGCCAACTCCTACGAGCAGTACTTC; CDR3aa: CASSFGANSYEQYF
d_gene: NA; len: 12; abundance: many; j_gene: TRBJ2-1; v_gene: TRBV7-9; CDR3nt: TGTGCCAGCAGCTTTGGCAAGGGTGAGCAGTTCTTC; CDR3aa: CASSFGKGEQFF
d_gene: NA; len: 15; abundance: many; j_gene: TRBJ1-2; v_gene: TRBV20-1; CDR3nt: TGCAGTGCCTCACCCCGACAGAACGGGCTCAATGGCTACACCTTC; CDR3aa: CSASPRQNGLNGYTF
d_gene: TRBD2; len: 15; abundance: many; j_gene: TRBJ2-5; v_gene: TRBV9; CDR3nt: TGTGCCAGCAGCGTCAGCGGGGGGGCTGTAGAGACCCAGTACTTC; CDR3aa: CASSVSGGAVETQYF
d_gene: NA; len: 13; abundance: NA; j_gene: TRBJ2-3; v_gene: TRBV6-1; CDR3nt: TGTGCCAGCAGGGAAGACGAGACAGATACGCAGTATTTT; CDR3aa: CASREDETDTQYF
d_gene: TRBD1; len: 14; abundance: many; j_gene: TRBJ1-2; v_gene: TRBV6-1; CDR3nt: TGTGCCAGCAAGACCGGACAGGGGTTTAGTGGCTACACCTTC; CDR3aa: CASKTGQGFSGYTF
d_gene: NA; len: 12; abundance: many; j_gene: TRBJ2-7; v_gene: TRBV2; CDR3nt: TGTGCCAGCAACGACCGTAGGGTCGAGCAGTACTTC; CDR3aa: CASNDRRVEQYF
d_gene: NA; len: 13; abundance: many; j_gene: TRBJ1-6; v_gene: TRBV7-2; CDR3nt: TGTGCCAGCAGCTTAAAATTGGGATCACCCCTCCACTTT; CDR3aa: CASSLKLGSPLHF
d_gene: NA; len: 11; abundance: many; j_gene: TRBJ1-2; v_gene: TRBV20-1; CDR3nt: TGCAGTGCTAGTACTATCTATGGCTACACCTTC; CDR3aa: CSASTIYGYTF
d_gene: NA; len: 12; abundance: many; j_gene: TRBJ1-3; v_gene: TRBV13; CDR3nt: TGTGCCAGCAGCATCCGTGGAAACACCATATATTTT; CDR3aa: CASSIRGNTIYF
d_gene: NA; len: 11; abundance: many; j_gene: TRBJ1-5; v_gene: TRBV6-1; CDR3nt: TGTGCCAGCAGTATTAATCAGCCCCAGCATTTT; CDR3aa: CASSINQPQHF
d_gene: NA; len: 15; abundance: NA; j_gene: TRBJ2-5; v_gene: TRBV24-1; CDR3nt: TGTGCCACCAGTGATTCGACCGGGACACAAGAGACCCAGTACTTC; CDR3aa: CATSDSTGTQETQYF
d_gene: NA; len: 15; abundance: NA; j_gene: TRBJ1-4; v_gene: TRBV6-1; CDR3nt: TGTGCCAGCAGCACTGATCGAGGGACTAATGAAAAACTGTTTTTT; CDR3aa: CASSTDRGTNEKLFF
d_gene: NA; len: 13; abundance: many; j_gene: TRBJ1-1; v_gene: TRBV5-1; CDR3nt: TGCGCCAGCAGCTCACAGGGAAAAACTGAAGCTTTCTTT; CDR3aa: CASSSQGKTEAFF
d_gene: TRBD2; len: 15; abundance: many; j_gene: TRBJ2-3; v_gene: TRBV27; CDR3nt: TGTGCCAGCAGTTACCAGCGGGGCCGCACAGATACGCAGTATTTT; CDR3aa: CASSYQRGRTDTQYF
d_gene: NA; len: 13; abundance: few; j_gene: TRBJ1-6; v_gene: TRBV10-3; CDR3nt: TGTGCCATCAGTGAGTCTGGCGATTCACCCCTCCACTTT; CDR3aa: CAISESGDSPLHF
d_gene: TRBD1; len: 17; abundance: NA; j_gene: TRBJ1-2; v_gene: TRBV27; CDR3nt: TGTGCCAGCAGTTCTGGACAGGGGGCCAAAGGATTCTATGGCTACACCTTC; CDR3aa: CASSSGQGAKGFYGYTF
d_gene: NA; len: 12; abundance: NA; j_gene: TRBJ2-5; v_gene: TRBV7-2; CDR3nt: TGTGCCAGCAGCTTCAAGCAAGAGACCCAGTACTTC; CDR3aa: CASSFKQETQYF
d_gene: NA; len: 14; abundance: many; j_gene: TRBJ1-2; v_gene: TRBV19; CDR3nt: TGTGCCAGCGGGGGAGCGGGGAGCCCTATGAGCTACACCTTC; CDR3aa: CASGGAGSPMSYTF
d_gene: NA; len: 17; abundance: NA; j_gene: TRBJ2-7; v_gene: TRBV5-5; CDR3nt: TGTGCCAGCAGCTTGAGGGGGAGGATTAGCGGATACTACGAGCAGTACTTC; CDR3aa: CASSLRGRISGYYEQYF
d_gene: NA; len: 14; abundance: NA; j_gene: TRBJ2-7; v_gene: TRBV27; CDR3nt: TGTGCCAGCCCCACTACTAGCCCCCTCTACGAGCAGTACTTC; CDR3aa: CASPTTSPLYEQYF
d_gene: NA; len: 16; abundance: many; j_gene: TRBJ1-3; v_gene: TRBV20-1; CDR3nt: TGCAGTGCTGCCCTCCTGGGGGCAGGCTCCGGAAACACCATATATTTT; CDR3aa: CSAALLGAGSGNTIYF
d_gene: NA; len: 12; abundance: many; j_gene: TRBJ2-5; v_gene: TRBV20-1; CDR3nt: TGCAGTGCTACCCGGGTCCAAGAGACCCAGTACTTC; CDR3aa: CSATRVQETQYF
d_gene: NA; len: 14; abundance: many; j_gene: TRBJ1-3; v_gene: TRBV12-3/TRBV12-4; CDR3nt: TGTGCCAGCAGTTTCGGGGGGCCTGGAAACACCATATATTTT; CDR3aa: CASSFGGPGNTIYF
d_gene: NA; len: 16; abundance: NA; j_gene: TRBJ2-1; v_gene: TRBV12-3/TRBV12-4; CDR3nt: TGTGCCAGCAGTGAAATGGCCCTGGCCCCTTACAATGAGCAGTTCTTC; CDR3aa: CASSEMALAPYNEQFF
d_gene: TRBD1; len: 16; abundance: once; j_gene: TRBJ2-7; v_gene: TRBV28; CDR3nt: TGTGCCAGCAGTTTATTATCCGCAGGGGGCATCTACGAGCAGTACTTC; CDR3aa: CASSLLSAGGIYEQYF
d_gene: NA; len: 12; abundance: many; j_gene: TRBJ2-7; v_gene: TRBV7-8; CDR3nt: TGTGCCAGCAGCACGGAGTCCTACGAGCAGTACTTC; CDR3aa: CASSTESYEQYF
d_gene: NA; len: 12; abundance: many; j_gene: TRBJ2-2; v_gene: TRBV12-3/TRBV12-4; CDR3nt: TGTGCCAGCACCGGGTACACCGGGGAGCTGTTTTTT; CDR3aa: CASTGYTGELFF
d_gene: TRBD2; len: 16; abundance: many; j_gene: TRBJ2-3; v_gene: TRBV27; CDR3nt: TGTGCCAGCAGTTTAAAGGGACTAGTCACCACAGATACGCAGTATTTT; CDR3aa: CASSLKGLVTTDTQYF
d_gene: NA; len: 15; abundance: many; j_gene: TRBJ2-1; v_gene: TRBV4-1; CDR3nt: TGCGCCAGCAGCCAAGAGCTAGGGACGAACAATGAGCAGTTCTTC; CDR3aa: CASSQELGTNNEQFF
d_gene: TRBD2; len: 15; abundance: many; j_gene: TRBJ2-1; v_gene: TRBV20-1; CDR3nt: TGCAGTGCTACCAGTCTAGCGGGGGGGCCCCATGAGCAGTTCTTC; CDR3aa: CSATSLAGGPHEQFF
d_gene: NA; len: 10; abundance: many; j_gene: TRBJ2-7; v_gene: TRBV2; CDR3nt: TGTGCCAGCAGAGGGGCCGAGCAGTACTTC; CDR3aa: CASRGAEQYF
d_gene: TRBD1; len: 15; abundance: many; j_gene: TRBJ1-1; v_gene: TRBV6-1; CDR3nt: TGTGCCAGCAGTGAACAGGGGGCGATGAACACTGAAGCTTTCTTT; CDR3aa: CASSEQGAMNTEAFF
d_gene: TRBD2; len: 13; abundance: many; j_gene: TRBJ2-1; v_gene: TRBV2; CDR3nt: TGTGCCAGCACTACTAGCGCCCTCCGTCTGGAGTTCTTC; CDR3aa: CASTTSALRLEFF
d_gene: NA; len: 12; abundance: many; j_gene: TRBJ2-3; v_gene: TRBV19; CDR3nt: TGTGCCAGTAGTCTAGACCAAGATACGCAGTATTTT; CDR3aa: CASSLDQDTQYF